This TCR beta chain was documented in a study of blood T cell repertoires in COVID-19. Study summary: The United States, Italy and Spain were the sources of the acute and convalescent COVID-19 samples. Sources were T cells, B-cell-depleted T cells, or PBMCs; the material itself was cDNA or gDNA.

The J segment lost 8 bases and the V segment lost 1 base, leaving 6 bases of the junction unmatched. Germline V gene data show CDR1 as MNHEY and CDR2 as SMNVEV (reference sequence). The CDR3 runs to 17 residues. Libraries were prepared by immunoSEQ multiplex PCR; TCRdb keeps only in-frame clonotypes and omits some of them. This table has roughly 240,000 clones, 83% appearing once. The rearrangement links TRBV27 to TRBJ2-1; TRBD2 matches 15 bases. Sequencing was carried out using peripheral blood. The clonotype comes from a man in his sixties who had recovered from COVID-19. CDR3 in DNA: TGTGCCAGCAGTTTATTCGGGACTAGCGGGGGGAGGGATGAGCAGTTCTTC. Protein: CASSLFGTSGGRDEQFF.